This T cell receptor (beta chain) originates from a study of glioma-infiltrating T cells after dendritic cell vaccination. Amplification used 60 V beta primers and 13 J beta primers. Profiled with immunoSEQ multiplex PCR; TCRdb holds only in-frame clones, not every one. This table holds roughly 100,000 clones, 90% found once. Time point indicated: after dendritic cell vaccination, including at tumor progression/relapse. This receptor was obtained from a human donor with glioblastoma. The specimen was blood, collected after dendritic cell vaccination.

CDR3 sequence (DNA): TGTGCCAGCAGTACTGGGAGCAGGGGCCTAGGGGAGCAGTACTTC. Translation gives CASSTGSRGLGEQYF. The chain combines TRBV6-6 with TRBJ2-7, with a tentative D call TRBD1 (6 bases). V dropped 5 bases and J dropped 7 bases, with 21 bases sitting between them. The CDR3 covers 15 residues. Germline CDR1 MNHNY, CDR2 SVGAGI (reference sequence).